These 30 T cell receptor beta chains were all obtained from the same sample, sequenced in a study of T cell changes during pregnancy in multiple sclerosis. Repertoires were generated with immunoSEQ multiplex PCR, while TCRdb's copy carries only in-frame clones and drops some. Of around 40,000 clones listed, approximately 91% are singletons. The specimen comprised CD4+ T cells from peripheral blood mononuclear cells, sampled in the third trimester of pregnancy. Every receptor here comes from a female donor in good health, enrolled as a control in a pregnancy study.

The J gene is TRBJ2-3, the V gene TRBV5-1, with 11 positions matching TRBD2. Germline V CDR1 and CDR2: SGHRS, YFSETQ. J gave up 5 bases and V 0 bases, and 2 bases lay outside the gene matches. CDR3 length equals 15 residues. The CDR3 reads CASSLVGTSGDTQYF. The CDR3 DNA reads TGCGCCAGCAGCTTGGTCGGGACTAGCGGAGATACGCAGTATTTT.

The V gene is TRBV27, the J gene TRBJ2-7; tentative D call: TRBD2 (5 bases). V dropped 5 bases and J dropped 0 bases, with 14 bases sitting between them. Germline V gene data show CDR1 as MNHEY and CDR2 as SMNVEV (reference sequence). CDR3 length: 15 amino acids. DNA of the CDR3: TGTGCCAGCAGTGAGGAGGTCCCCACCTCCTACGAGCAGTACTTC. Its protein is CASSEEVPTSYEQYF.

The chain uses TRBV2 and TRBJ1-2; possibly TRBD1 for D (6 bases). The CDR3 runs 14 residues. Germline CDR1 and CDR2: SNHLY and FYNNEI. V dropped 3 bases and J dropped 6 bases, with 14 bases sitting between them. CDR3: CASSDGGPSNGYTF. The CDR3 nucleotides read TGTGCCAGCAGTGATGGGGGCCCCTCAAATGGCTACACCTTC.

The CDR3 sequence is CASKDRAAPGELFF. In DNA form, the CDR3 reads TGTGCCAGTAAGGACAGGGCGGCCCCCGGGGAGCTGTTTTTT. The V and J genes are TRBV19 and TRBJ2-2; the match to TRBD1 covers 8 bases. CDR1 is LNHDA, CDR2 SQIVND, per germline (reference sequence). Trimming cost V 7 bases and J 6 bases; bases outside gene matches: 7. The CDR3 runs to 14 residues. The whole variable domain, filled in from reference TRBV19 and TRBJ2-2, reads DGGITQSPKYLFRKEGQNVTLSCEQNLNHDAMYWYRQDPGQGLRLIYYSQIVNDFQKGDIAEGYSVSREKKESFPLTVTSAQKNPTAFYLCASKDRAAPGELFFGEGSRLTVL.

This clone was counted between two and nine times. V is TRBV19 and J is TRBJ2-2, with 11 bases that match TRBD2. The CDR3 spans 14 residues. Germline lookup yields CDR1 LNHDA and CDR2 SQIVND (reference sequence). The J segment lost 6 bases and the V segment lost 6 bases, leaving 3 bases of the junction unmatched. The CDR3 spells CASRLAGAAGELFF. Written as DNA, the CDR3 is TGTGCCAGTAGACTAGCGGGAGCCGCCGGGGAGCTGTTTTTT.

The rearrangement joins TRBV7-2 to TRBJ2-3; 10 nucleotides match TRBD1. With 5 bases clipped from V and 3 bases from J, the junction kept 5 bases outside the gene matches. Germline assignment: CDR1 SGHTA and CDR2 FQGNSA. The CDR3 totals 15 residues. The CDR3 region has the DNA TGTGCCAGCAGCCCCCGGGGACAGGGGACAGATACGCAGTATTTT. Its translation: CASSPRGQGTDTQYF.

The chain joins TRBV27 to TRBJ2-7; 9 bases fit TRBD1. Unmatched junction bases numbered 12, after V lost 6 bases and J lost 3 bases. This CDR3 is 16 amino acids long. Germline CDR1 is MNHEY and CDR2 is SMNVEV (reference sequence). The CDR3 DNA reads as TGTGCCAGCAGGGCAAACAGGGGGCCCTATATCTACGAGCAGTACTTC. Residues: CASRANRGPYIYEQYF.

The chain joins TRBV7-3 to TRBJ2-1; 9 bases line up with TRBD1. V shed 1 base and J 9 bases; nucleotides not matched to a gene: 10. CDR3 length: 16 residues. Germline V gene lookup returns CDR1 SGHTA and CDR2 FQGTGA. CDR3: CASSLKVGTGLREQFF. CDR3 bases: TGTGCCAGCAGCTTAAAAGTTGGGACAGGGCTTCGTGAGCAGTTCTTC.

The chain uses TRBV5-4 and TRBJ2-3; 7 bases line up with TRBD2. This CDR3 is built from 16 residues. J lost 7 bases, V lost 5 bases, and 16 bases had no gene match. Per germline, CDR1 SGHNT and CDR2 YYREEE (reference sequence). The CDR3 region has the DNA TGTGCCAGCAGGGCTGGCGGGAGCATGGGCAGGTATACGCAGTATTTT. It is translated as CASRAGGSMGRYTQYF.

The chain links TRBV6-5 to TRBJ1-2; TRBD1 matches 7 bases. With 2 bases clipped from V and 5 bases from J, the junction kept 2 bases outside the gene matches. CDR3 size: 13 residues. CDR1 is MNHEY and CDR2 is SVGAGI in the germline V gene. The CDR3 region has the DNA TGTGCCAGCAGTTACAGGGACAGATATGGCTACACCTTC. This translates into CASSYRDRYGYTF.

The gene calls are TRBV7-9 and TRBJ2-3, with TRBD2 as a possible D gene (6 bases). The ends were cut back, 5 bases at V and 1 base at J, with 25 bases in the middle. This CDR3 region has 19 residues. Looked up from germline, CDR1 is SEHNR and CDR2 is FQNEAQ (reference sequence). CDR3 coding DNA: TGTGCCAGCAGCGAGAAAAATATAGTTGGTAGCGGACGCACAGATACGCAGTATTTT. As protein: CASSEKNIVGSGRTDTQYF. Supplemented by reference TRBV7-9 and TRBJ2-3, the full variable domain reads DTGVSQNPRHKITKRGQNVTFRCDPISEHNRLYWYRQTLGQGPEFLTYFQNEAQLEKSRLLSDRFSAERPKGSFSTLEIQRTEQGDSAMYLCASSEKNIVGSGRTDTQYFGPGTRLTVL.

This chain uses TRBV28 with TRBJ2-2; D is perhaps TRBD2 (6 bases). V shed 4 bases and J shed 0 bases, with 12 bases lying between them. This CDR3 contains 16 residues. Germline-derived CDR1 and CDR2 are MDHEN and SYDVKM. CDR3 in amino acids: CASSSGGAANTGELFF. The CDR3 DNA reads TGTGCCAGCAGTTCGGGCGGGGCCGCGAACACCGGGGAGCTGTTTTTT.

This clone is a singleton in its sample. J is TRBJ1-1 and V is TRBV7-9, with D maybe TRBD1 (5 bases). CDR3 length: 13 residues. Trimming left V 7 bases short and J 4 bases short, with 13 bases between. Germline loops: CDR1 SEHNR, CDR2 FQNEAQ (reference sequence). The CDR3 DNA reads as TGTGCCAGCACGGGTTTGGGGGGCACTGAAGCTTTCTTT. The encoded protein is CASTGLGGTEAFF.

The chain couples TRBV28 to TRBJ1-3, with D maybe TRBD1 (5 bases). The CDR3 loop spans 14 amino acids. The germline gives CDR1 MDHEN, CDR2 SYDVKM. Trimming removed 6 bases at V and 2 bases at J, with 11 bases between. CDR3 sequence (DNA): TGTGCCAGCAGGGCAGGGACTACTGGAAACACCATATATTTT. Translation gives CASRAGTTGNTIYF.

This rearrangement joins TRBV18 to TRBJ2-1; TRBD2 matches at 9 bases. With V trimmed by 0 bases and J by 4 bases, 1 base remained unmatched. Germline V gives CDR1 KGHSH, CDR2 LQKENI. The CDR3 is made up of 15 amino acids. The CDR3 spells CASSPPLAGYNEQFF. The CDR3 bases are TGTGCCAGCTCACCACCCCTAGCGGGGTACAATGAGCAGTTCTTC.

The gene calls are TRBV27 and TRBJ2-3; D call uncertain. The germline CDR1 and CDR2 sequences are MNHEY and SMNVEV (reference sequence). V lost 5 bases and J lost 1, with 7 bases in between. The CDR3 spans 13 residues. For the CDR3, the DNA is TGTGCCAGCAGTACCCCGGGCACAGATACGCAGTATTTT. As protein: CASSTPGTDTQYF.

The rearrangement uses TRBV7-9 and TRBJ1-3, with a possible D match to TRBD1 (6 bases). The ends were cut back, 4 bases at V and 0 bases at J, with 13 bases in the middle. The germline gives CDR1 SEHNR, CDR2 FQNEAQ (reference sequence). The CDR3 totals 16 residues. DNA of the CDR3: TGTGCCAGCAGCTCGGACAGATCGTTCTCTGGAAACACCATATATTTT. It is translated as CASSSDRSFSGNTIYF.

The chain is built from TRBV7-9 and TRBJ1-2; 10 bases line up with TRBD1. Germline CDR1 SEHNR, CDR2 FQNEAQ (reference sequence). V lost 5 bases to trimming and J lost 8 bases; unmatched junction nucleotides: 14. CDR3 size: 16 residues. CDR3 residues: CASSHRSGQGEKGYTF. The DNA for the CDR3 is TGTGCCAGCAGCCACAGATCAGGACAGGGGGAGAAGGGCTACACCTTC.

This chain joins TRBV5-6 and TRBJ1-2; 8 bases are a match to TRBD1. The CDR3 is 16 amino acids. The V and J ends lost 0 bases and 4 bases, in that order; junction bases with no gene match: 8. Per the germline V gene, CDR1 is SGHDT and CDR2 is YYEEEE. CDR3 loop: CASSLGTGTGGYGYTF. The CDR3, as DNA: TGTGCCAGCAGCTTGGGAACTGGGACAGGTGGCTATGGCTACACCTTC.

In this sample, this clone turned up once. This chain uses TRBV29-1 with TRBJ2-1; 7 bases map to TRBD2. The J segment lost 2 bases and the V segment lost 5 bases, leaving 3 bases of the junction unmatched. The CDR3 loop spans 13 amino acids. CDR1 SQVTM and CDR2 ANQGSEA come from the germline V gene. Written as DNA, the CDR3 is TGCAGCGTTCCGACTAGCACCTACAATGAGCAGTTCTTC. It encodes CSVPTSTYNEQFF.

The chain links TRBV30 to TRBJ2-3; D gene uncertain. Trimming removed 3 bases at V and 0 bases at J, with 7 bases between. The germline V gene encodes CDR1 GTSNPN and CDR2 SVGIG (reference sequence). This CDR3 spans 13 amino acids. CDR3 sequence (DNA): TGTGCCTGGAGATCAGTAAGCACAGATACGCAGTATTTT. Translation: CAWRSVSTDTQYF.

This sequence joins TRBV18 and TRBJ2-3; 13 bases agree with TRBD2. Germline CDR1 is KGHSH and CDR2 is LQKENI. With 3 bases clipped from V and 0 bases from J, the junction kept 9 bases outside the gene matches. The CDR3 is made up of 19 amino acids. The CDR3 coding sequence is TGTGCCAGCTCACCGTCCCGCCCGGGACTAGCGGGGAGCACAGATACGCAGTATTTT. This encodes CASSPSRPGLAGSTDTQYF. Full variable domain (missing parts from reference TRBV18 and TRBJ2-3): NAGVMQNPRHLVRRRGQEARLRCSPMKGHSHVYWYRQLPEEGLKFMVYLQKENIIDESGMPKERFSAEFPKEGPSILRIQQVVRGDSAAYFCASSPSRPGLAGSTDTQYFGPGTRLTVL.

V and J are TRBV5-1 and TRBJ2-2, with D uncertain. Germline V gene sequence: CDR1 SGHRS, CDR2 YFSETQ. The CDR3 consists of 14 residues. Trimming stripped 4 bases from V and 2 bases from J, with 9 bases between. The chain's CDR3 is CASSPLTNTGELFF. CDR3 coding DNA: TGCGCCAGCAGCCCCCTCACAAACACCGGGGAGCTGTTTTTT.

The CDR3: CASSLALTRGGPDTQYF. The CDR3 coding sequence is TGTGCCAGCAGCTTAGCTCTAACCCGGGGGGGCCCAGATACGCAGTATTTT. The rearrangement uses TRBV11-2 and TRBJ2-3, with TRBD2 matching over 8 bases. The length of the CDR3 is 17 residues. Germline loops: CDR1 SGHAT, CDR2 FQNNGV. The J segment lost 4 bases and the V segment lost 1 base, leaving 10 bases of the junction unmatched.

This rearrangement joins TRBV15 to TRBJ2-2; 10 bases agree with TRBD2. This CDR3 contains 17 residues. J gave up 6 bases and V 1 base, and 8 bases lay outside the gene matches. Germline V lookup: CDR1 LNHNV, CDR2 YYDKDF (reference sequence). CDR3 sequence reads: CATSRVFGTSVPGELFF. The CDR3 nucleotides read TGTGCCACCAGCAGAGTGTTTGGGACTAGCGTCCCCGGGGAGCTGTTTTTT.

This clone came up a few times. This sequence joins TRBV7-2 and TRBJ2-7; tentatively, D is TRBD1 (5 bases). The CDR3 spans 14 residues. The germline V and J ends were trimmed by 2 bases and 0 bases, with 8 bases remaining between them. The germline CDR1 and CDR2 sequences are SGHTA and FQGNSA. The CDR3 loop reads CASSLWGSSYEQYF. The CDR3 DNA is TGTGCCAGCAGCTTATGGGGCAGCTCCTACGAGCAGTACTTC.

This chain joins TRBV2 and TRBJ1-5; 7 nucleotides match TRBD1. J gave up 10 bases and V 7 bases, and 13 bases lay outside the gene matches. The CDR3 covers 14 residues. From germline, CDR1 is SNHLY and CDR2 FYNNEI. This CDR3 reads CASTLGGQVNPQHF. As DNA, the CDR3 is TGTGCCAGCACCCTGGGTGGACAGGTTAATCCCCAGCATTTT.

CDR3 sequence reads: CASSSQKAGGNSTYNEQFF. The CDR3 coding sequence is TGTGCCAGCAGCTCCCAGAAAGCGGGGGGGAATTCGACCTACAATGAGCAGTTCTTC. This chain links TRBV7-3 with TRBJ2-1; the match to TRBD2 covers 10 bases. V lost 4 bases to trimming and J lost 2 bases; unmatched junction nucleotides: 14. Germline CDR1 is SGHTA and CDR2 is FQGTGA. The CDR3 consists of 19 residues.

The chain couples TRBV11-2 to TRBJ2-5; 11 nucleotides align to TRBD1. Per germline, CDR1 SGHAT and CDR2 FQNNGV. There are 18 residues in the CDR3. V shed 4 bases and J 7 bases; nucleotides not matched to a gene: 17. CDR3 in DNA: TGTGCCAGCAGCTCACCTAGGGGTGGGGTGGGGACAGGGGGGACCCAGTACTTC. This translates into CASSSPRGGVGTGGTQYF.

The V and J genes are TRBV30 and TRBJ2-3; 7 bases agree with TRBD2. The CDR3 runs to 15 residues. J was trimmed by 4 bases and V by 4 bases; bases with no gene match: 11. Germline V gene sequence: CDR1 GTSNPN, CDR2 SVGIG (reference sequence). CDR3 sequence reads: CAWNRAGVVPDTQYF. The CDR3 DNA follows: TGTGCCTGGAATCGTGCGGGAGTGGTCCCAGATACGCAGTATTTT.